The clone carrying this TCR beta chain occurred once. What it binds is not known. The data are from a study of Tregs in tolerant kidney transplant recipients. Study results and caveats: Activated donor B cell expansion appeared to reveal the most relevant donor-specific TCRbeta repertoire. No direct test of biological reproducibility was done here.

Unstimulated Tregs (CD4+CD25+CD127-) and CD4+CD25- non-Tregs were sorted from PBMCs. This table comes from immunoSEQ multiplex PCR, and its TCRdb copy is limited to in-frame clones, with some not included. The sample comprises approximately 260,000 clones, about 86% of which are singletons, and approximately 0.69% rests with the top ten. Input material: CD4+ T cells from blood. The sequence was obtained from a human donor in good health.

The CDR3 nucleotides are TGTGCCATCAGTGAGTTGGGGGGGCTAGCGGGAGAGGGGCACTCCTACGAGCAGTACTTC. This codes for CAISELGGLAGEGHSYEQYF. The chain links TRBV10-3 to TRBJ2-7, with 10 bases identical to TRBD2. V gave up 1 base and J gave up 0 bases; unmatched junction bases: 15. This CDR3 contains 20 residues. Germline V gene data show CDR1 as ENHRY and CDR2 as SYGVKD.